The 19 T cell receptor beta chains in this list originate from one sample, sequenced in a study of blood T cell repertoires in COVID-19. Sequenced by immunoSEQ multiplex PCR; TCRdb stores in-frame clones only, minus some. The table includes about 300,000 clones, about 85% detected once. Material for sequencing was peripheral blood. The origin of the receptors is a man younger than 35 with active or convalescent COVID-19.

This chain joins TRBV5-1 and TRBJ1-1, with TRBD1 identical over 10 bases. V lost 3 bases and J lost 8; bases outside the gene matches: 7. Germline lookup yields CDR1 SGHRS and CDR2 YFSETQ. CDR3 length: 14 residues. Here the CDR3 reads CASSSTGQGPEAFF. The DNA of the CDR3 is TGCGCCAGCAGCTCTACGGGACAGGGGCCCGAAGCTTTCTTT.

The CDR3 DNA is TGTGCCAGCAGCCACCTGGGGGCGAGCTACGAGCAGTACTTC. Protein product: CASSHLGASYEQYF. This sequence joins TRBV14 and TRBJ2-7; the D gene is possibly TRBD1 (6 bases). This CDR3 comprises 14 residues. V shed 3 bases and J shed 3 bases, with 12 bases lying between them. Germline V lookup: CDR1 SGHDN, CDR2 FVKESK. Using reference TRBV14 and TRBJ2-7 for the parts outside the CDR3, the full variable domain is EAGVTQFPSHSVIEKGQTVTLRCDPISGHDNLYWYRRVMGKEIKFLLHFVKESKQDESGMPNNRFLAERTGGTYSTLKVQPAELEDSGVYFCASSHLGASYEQYFGPGTRLTVT.

This clone appeared a single time. The chain couples TRBV5-4 to TRBJ2-7; 7 bases map to TRBD2. Germline CDR1 reads SGHNT; CDR2 reads YYREEE (reference sequence). This CDR3 is 14 amino acids long. The J segment lost 1 base and the V segment lost 0 bases, leaving 1 base of the junction unmatched. DNA for the CDR3: TGTGCCAGCAGCTTGGCGGGGGGATCCTACGAGCAGTACTTC. It encodes CASSLAGGSYEQYF. Supplemented by reference TRBV5-4 and TRBJ2-7, the full variable domain reads ETGVTQSPTHLIKTRGQQVTLRCSSQSGHNTVSWYQQALGQGPQFIFQYYREEENGRGNFPPRFSGLQFPNYSSELNVNALELDDSALYLCASSLAGGSYEQYFGPGTRLTVT.

The CDR3 DNA reads TGTGCCAGCAGCCGATTGACAGGGGACGTGGAGACCCAGTACTTC. Translating gives CASSRLTGDVETQYF. V is TRBV27 and J is TRBJ2-5; 8 positions agree with TRBD1. This CDR3 region has 15 residues. The V gene end was trimmed by 6 bases and the J gene end by 5 bases; junction bases not matched to a gene: 11. The germline gives CDR1 MNHEY, CDR2 SMNVEV (reference sequence).

The chain combines TRBV18 with TRBJ2-5; 9 nucleotides agree with TRBD1. Germline V gene lookup returns CDR1 KGHSH and CDR2 LQKENI. The V gene end was trimmed by 5 bases and the J gene end by 4 bases; junction bases not matched to a gene: 5. CDR3 length: 14 residues. The CDR3 nucleotides are TGTGCCAGCTCATCGGACAGGGGTATAGAGACCCAGTACTTC. Translated: CASSSDRGIETQYF.

The CDR3, as DNA: TGTGCCAGCAGACAACAGGGGGAGCAGTACTTC. This sequence encodes CASRQQGEQYF. The rearrangement links TRBV6-5 to TRBJ2-7; 7 nucleotides match TRBD1. CDR3 length equals 11 residues. Germline loops: CDR1 MNHEY, CDR2 SVGAGI. The junction had 3 bases not matched to a gene; V was cut back by 6 bases and J by 7 bases.

In its sample, this clone was seen once. The sample contains more than one DNA sequence encoding this CDR3. The chain has TRBV7-2 and TRBJ1-1; D is unresolved. CDR1 is SGHTA, CDR2 FQGNSA, per germline. Trimming removed 1 base at V and 1 base at J, with 4 bases between. CDR3 size: 13 residues. CDR3 amino acids: CASSLDRNTEAFF. In DNA, the CDR3 is TGTGCCAGCAGCTTAGACAGGAACACTGAAGCTTTCTTT.

This rearrangement joins TRBV2 to TRBJ2-5, with a possible D match to TRBD1 (6 bases). Germline values: CDR1 SNHLY, CDR2 FYNNEI. CDR3 length: 15 residues. V lost 7 bases to trimming and J lost 5 bases, with 20 bases between them. CDR3: CASTRAGDYQETQYF. The CDR3 coding sequence is TGTGCCAGCACCCGGGCAGGGGATTATCAGGAGACCCAGTACTTC.

V gene TRBV28 combines with J gene TRBJ1-5; 10 nucleotides agree with TRBD1. CDR3 length: 15 amino acids. The junction had 9 bases not matched to a gene; V was cut back by 7 bases and J by 6 bases. Germline V gene lookup returns CDR1 MDHEN and CDR2 SYDVKM. CDR3 amino acids: CASKLGQGRLQPQHF. CDR3 nucleotides: TGTGCCAGCAAACTGGGACAGGGGCGTCTTCAGCCCCAGCATTTT.

DNA of the CDR3: TGCGCCAGCAGCCAGGCCTGGGGCAACCTAAACACTGAAGCTTTCTTT. Translating gives CASSQAWGNLNTEAFF. The chain recombines TRBV4-3 with TRBJ1-1; D perhaps matches TRBD1 (5 bases). CDR3 size: 16 residues. V lost 3 bases to trimming and J lost 2 bases, with 16 bases between them. Germline loops: CDR1 LGHNA, CDR2 YSLEER.

The gene calls are TRBV9 and TRBJ2-1; D perhaps matches TRBD2 (6 bases). Germline CDR1 SGDLS, CDR2 YYNGEE. Trimming removed 3 bases from V and 0 bases from J, with 16 bases in between. The CDR3 loop spans 17 amino acids. The CDR3 loop is CASSGYERVDSYNEQFF. For the CDR3, the DNA is TGTGCCAGCAGCGGGTATGAGCGGGTGGACTCCTACAATGAGCAGTTCTTC.

The chain recombines TRBV7-9 with TRBJ2-7, with 8 bases identical to TRBD1. CDR1 and CDR2 from the germline V gene are SEHNR and FQNEAQ (reference sequence). Trimming took 11 bases from V and 0 from J; bases not matched to a gene: 9. This CDR3 is built from 14 residues. The CDR3 protein is CALTRDRSSYEQYF. Written as DNA, the CDR3 is TGTGCCCTTACCCGGGACAGGAGCTCCTACGAGCAGTACTTC. Supplemented by reference TRBV7-9 and TRBJ2-7, the full variable domain reads DTGVSQNPRHKITKRGQNVTFRCDPISEHNRLYWYRQTLGQGPEFLTYFQNEAQLEKSRLLSDRFSAERPKGSFSTLEIQRTEQGDSAMYLCALTRDRSSYEQYFGPGTRLTVT.

The table lists this clone with a few counts. This chain joins TRBV19 and TRBJ2-1, with 7 bases fitting TRBD2. The length of the CDR3 is 12 residues. Germline CDR1 is LNHDA and CDR2 is SQIVND (reference sequence). V was clipped by 5 bases and J by 12 bases; unmatched bases: 7. This CDR3 is CASSPGLERQFF. The CDR3 DNA reads TGTGCCAGTAGTCCAGGACTAGAAAGGCAGTTCTTC.

This clone was observed a handful of times. The V gene is TRBV7-3, the J gene TRBJ2-7; 8 bases are shared with TRBD2. V shed 5 bases and J 0 bases; nucleotides not matched to a gene: 6. This CDR3 is 15 amino acids long. CDR1 SGHTA and CDR2 FQGTGA come from the germline V gene. CDR3 DNA: TGTGCCAGCAGCCCCGCGGGGGGAAGCTCCTACGAGCAGTACTTC. Encoded protein: CASSPAGGSSYEQYF.

The CDR3 region is CASSIGRESYEQYF. In DNA, the CDR3 is TGTGCCAGTAGTATAGGGCGGGAGTCCTACGAGCAGTACTTC. V and J are TRBV19 and TRBJ2-7; 7 nucleotides agree with TRBD2. Trimming cost V 1 base and J 1 base; bases outside gene matches: 1. Per the germline V gene, CDR1 is LNHDA and CDR2 is SQIVND (reference sequence). CDR3 length equals 14 residues.

This clone was seen only once. This chain connects TRBV25-1 to TRBJ2-3; 13 bases are a match to TRBD2. The CDR3 extends over 16 amino acids. Unmatched junction bases numbered 13, after V lost 7 bases and J lost 9 bases. From germline, CDR1 is MGHDK and CDR2 SYGVNS. CDR3 region: CASTQTGTSGIMTQYF. The DNA for the CDR3 is TGTGCCAGCACCCAAACCGGGACTAGCGGGATTATGACGCAGTATTTT. Complete variable domain (other parts from reference TRBV25-1 and TRBJ2-3): EADIYQTPRYLVIGTGKKITLECSQTMGHDKMYWYQQDPGMELHLIHYSYGVNSTEKGDLSSESTVSRIRTEHFPLTLESARPSHTSQYLCASTQTGTSGIMTQYFGPGTRLTVL.

The chain joins TRBV5-1 to TRBJ2-1; TRBD2 aligns across 15 bases. The germline V gene has CDR1 SGHRS and CDR2 YFSETQ. The CDR3 sequence is 17 residues long. Trimming cost V 3 bases and J 5 bases; bases outside gene matches: 6. CDR3 DNA: TGCGCCAGCAGCTCCGGACTAGCGGGAGGGAGAGACAATGAGCAGTTCTTC. As protein: CASSSGLAGGRDNEQFF.

The chain uses TRBV15 and TRBJ2-3, with D tentatively TRBD2 (7 bases). Trimming stripped 5 bases from V and 2 bases from J, with 26 bases between. CDR1 and CDR2 from the germline V gene are LNHNV and YYDKDF (reference sequence). This CDR3 has 19 residues. In nucleotides, the CDR3 is TGTGCCACCAGCCCGGGGGAGCGGGGCCCCAGGGGAGACACAGATACGCAGTATTTT. Encoded protein: CATSPGERGPRGDTDTQYF. The full variable domain, in which reference TRBV15 and TRBJ2-3 provide the parts outside the CDR3, is DAMVIQNPRYQVTQFGKPVTLSCSQTLNHNVMYWYQQKSSQAPKLLFHYYDKDFNNEADTPDNFQSRRPNTSFCFLDIRSPGLGDTAMYLCATSPGERGPRGDTDTQYFGPGTRLTVL.

This clone was counted a few times. The J gene is TRBJ2-6, the V gene TRBV9, with D unresolved. The CDR3 contains 13 residues. V lost 0 bases to trimming and J lost 4 bases, with 2 bases between them. Germline loops: CDR1 SGDLS, CDR2 YYNGEE. The CDR3, as DNA: TGTGCCAGCAGCGTAGCGGGGGCCAACGTCCTGACTTTC. Translation: CASSVAGANVLTF.